Reported below is one TCR beta chain. Its recognized antigen is unknown. Base qualities were left out, and no much larger clone turns up one base away. The junction carries 13 bases between V and J, which are trimmed by 1 base and 5 bases respectively. From the germline V gene (reference sequence), CDR1 is SGHKS and CDR2 is YYEKEE. There are 14 amino acids in the CDR3, from cysteine to phenylalanine inclusive. The DNA shown is the 42-base CDR3, in frame from base 1. The sample's time point label, in plain terms: blood sample drawn before combined kidney and bone marrow transplant. Thawed PBMCs were FACS-sorted into unstimulated Tregs (CD4+CD25+CD127-), CD4+ non-Tregs (CD4+CD25-), CD4 cells and CD8 cells. Patients were 4 combined kidney and bone marrow transplant recipients from the ITN036ST trial, and only these trial subjects had samples available. Healthy control blood was processed to PBMCs with a Ficoll density gradient and then cryopreserved, whereas patient PBMCs were collected both before and after transplant.

These data originate in a study of Tregs in tolerant kidney transplant recipients (dated by TCRdb to about 2019). Background for the entire study: Transplants used related donors with nonmyeloablative bone marrow transplantation; mixed chimerism was transient in the human trials. The study applied TCRbeta sequencing to find donor-specific regulatory T cells before combined kidney and bone marrow transplantation and then followed those same cells after transplant. Study-level results and caveats: Because the study included only a small number of patients, the results must be confirmed in larger populations and under other immunosuppression protocols. Biological reproducibility was not directly addressed, though technical replication error appeared minimal. In tolerant patients, the expansion of donor-specific Tregs was greater than global Treg expansion, suggesting that the expansion was antigen-driven rather than nonspecific. Expanding Tregs with activated donor B cells appeared to identify the most biologically relevant and donor-specific TCRbeta repertoire. Because the PCR primers were changed over time for some patients, nucleotide-level comparison could not be performed across the samples from those patients.

For TCRbeta CDR3 sequencing, genomic DNA was extracted from sorted cells using the QIAGEN DNeasy Blood and Tissue Kit. High-throughput TCRbeta CDR3 sequencing was carried out commercially through immunoSEQ, with PCR amplification with bias correction and internal controls included. Concerning the study's data processing: Unique productive TCRbeta sequences were defined by CDR3 nucleotide sequence where primers matched, otherwise by CDR3 amino acid sequence with Vbeta and Jbeta genes. Sorting error was corrected by removing sequences shared between sorted populations at a frequency ratio of 2:1 or less, and the remaining shared sequences were assigned to the higher population. A sequence was defined as donor-reactive if the sequence was expanded at least 5-fold in CFSE-low cells compared with unstimulated cells and had a frequency of at least 0.01% in CFSE-low cells. Repertoire divergence was quantified by Jensen-Shannon divergence calculated from the top 100 TCRbeta sequences ranked by frequency. When a sample had multiple sequencing runs, each run was corrected for sorting error separately and the runs were then pooled. In its TCRdb copy, this immuneACCESS table keeps in-frame sequences only and misses some clones. Where compared with another copy, unresolved V genes explain less than half of these, and the others have no known cause. Clone size and V and J calls were adopted from that table, with D and trimming inferred from the DNA. The sample table shows approximately 99,000 clones, and around 90% are seen once. The ten largest clonotypes hold 0.34% of the sample.

The rearranged chain carries TRBV5-5 and TRBJ2-7; matching of 6 bases hints at TRBD1 as the D gene. The material was CD4+ T cells from blood, obtained before the transplant. The source of this sequence is a human donor who received a combined kidney and bone marrow transplant. The DNA sequence reads TGTGCCAGCAGCTTGTTACCCAGGGGCCACGAGCAGTACTTC. Translated, it reads CASSLLPRGHEQYF.